The source of this T cell receptor (beta chain) is a study of T cell responses to AZD1222 COVID-19 vaccine. Overall study results and limits: Females outnumbered males among donors, who were mostly white British; clonal diversity was possibly underestimated.

Assay used: immunoSEQ multiplex PCR; TCRdb lists only in-frame clones, some missing. The sample gives more than 120,000 clones, 92% of which show up once; 9.3% is in the top ten. The CDR3 extends over 15 amino acids. Between the trimmed V and J ends, which lost 5 bases and 10 bases, there was a span of 18 bases. Per the germline V gene, CDR1 is LNHDA and CDR2 is SQIVND (reference sequence). On this clone: Its specificity is unknown.

The chain is built from TRBV19 and TRBJ1-6; no clear D gene. The starting material was peripheral blood, obtained 28 days after the second AZD1222 dose. The sequence was obtained from an adult who received the AZD1222 COVID-19 vaccine. CDR3: CASSPSLSAGSPLHF. CDR3 coding DNA: TGTGCCAGTAGTCCCTCATTGTCGGCAGGCTCACCCCTCCACTTT.